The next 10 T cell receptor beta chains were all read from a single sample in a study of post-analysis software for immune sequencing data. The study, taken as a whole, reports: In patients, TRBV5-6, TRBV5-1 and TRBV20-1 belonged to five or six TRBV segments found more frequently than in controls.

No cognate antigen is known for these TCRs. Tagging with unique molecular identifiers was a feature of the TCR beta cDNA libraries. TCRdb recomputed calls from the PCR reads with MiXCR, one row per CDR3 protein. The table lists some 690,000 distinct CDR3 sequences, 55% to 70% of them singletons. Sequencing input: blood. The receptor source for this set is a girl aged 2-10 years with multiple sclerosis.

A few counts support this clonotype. The CDR3 is CATAPGLESYEQYF. DNA for the CDR3: TGTGCCACCGCACCGGGACTAGAAAGCTACGAGCAGTACTTC. The genes are TRBV15 and TRBJ2-7, with TRBD2 matching 8 bases. Germline V CDR1 and CDR2: LNHNV, YYDKDF (reference sequence). This CDR3 is 14 amino acids long. The ends lost 8 bases at V and 3 bases at J; junction bases unmatched: 9.

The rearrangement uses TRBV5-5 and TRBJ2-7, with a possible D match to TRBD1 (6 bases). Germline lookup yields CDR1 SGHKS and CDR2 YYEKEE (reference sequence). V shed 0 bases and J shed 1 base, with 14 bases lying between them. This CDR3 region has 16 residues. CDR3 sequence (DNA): TGTGCCAGCAGCTTGGTGTGGACAGCGGAGTCCTACGAGCAGTACTTC. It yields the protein CASSLVWTAESYEQYF. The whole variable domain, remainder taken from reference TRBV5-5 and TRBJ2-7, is DAGVTQSPTHLIKTRGQQVTLRCSPISGHKSVSWYQQVLGQGPQFIFQYYEKEERGRGNFPDRFSARQFPNYSSELNVNALLLGDSALYLCASSLVWTAESYEQYFGPGTRLTVT.

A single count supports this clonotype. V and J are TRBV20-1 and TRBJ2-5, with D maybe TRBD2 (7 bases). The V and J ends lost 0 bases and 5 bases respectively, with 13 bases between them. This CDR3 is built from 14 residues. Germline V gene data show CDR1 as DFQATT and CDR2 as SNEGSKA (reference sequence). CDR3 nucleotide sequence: TGCAGTGCTAGAGAGGGGGCGGGAGTGGAGACCCAGTACTTC. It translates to CSAREGAGVETQYF.

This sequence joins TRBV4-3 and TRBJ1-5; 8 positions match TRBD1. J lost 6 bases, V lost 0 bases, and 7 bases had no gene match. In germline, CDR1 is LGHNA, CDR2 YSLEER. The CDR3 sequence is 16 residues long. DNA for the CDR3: TGCGCCAGCAGCCAAGACAACAGGGGGTTGAGTCAGCCCCAGCATTTT. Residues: CASSQDNRGLSQPQHF.

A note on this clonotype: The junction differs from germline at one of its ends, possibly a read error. The CDR3 nucleotides are TGCGCCATCAGTGACTCGGACAGGGTCTATGGCTACACCTTC. This codes for CAISDSDRVYGYTF. V is TRBV10-3 and J is TRBJ1-2, with 8 bases fitting TRBD1. Germline lookup yields CDR1 ENHRY and CDR2 SYGVKD. The CDR3 loop spans 14 amino acids.

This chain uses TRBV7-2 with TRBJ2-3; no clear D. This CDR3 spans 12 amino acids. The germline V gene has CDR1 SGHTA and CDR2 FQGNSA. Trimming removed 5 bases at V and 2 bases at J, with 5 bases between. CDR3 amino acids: CASSIHTDTQYF. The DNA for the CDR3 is TGTGCCAGCAGCATTCACACAGATACGCAGTATTTT.

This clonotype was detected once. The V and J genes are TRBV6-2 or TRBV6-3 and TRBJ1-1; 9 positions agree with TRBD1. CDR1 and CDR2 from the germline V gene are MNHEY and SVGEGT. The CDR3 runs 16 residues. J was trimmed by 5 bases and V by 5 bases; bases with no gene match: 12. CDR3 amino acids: CASSTTGGATETEAFF. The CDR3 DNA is TGTGCCAGCAGTACAACAGGGGGCGCGACCGAGACTGAAGCTTTCTTT.

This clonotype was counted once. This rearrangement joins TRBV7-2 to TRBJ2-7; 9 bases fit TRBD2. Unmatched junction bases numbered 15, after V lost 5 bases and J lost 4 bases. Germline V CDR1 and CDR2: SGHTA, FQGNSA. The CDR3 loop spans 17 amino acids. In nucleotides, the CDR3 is TGTGCCAGCAGCGAAGGGCAAGCGGGGGGTCCCCCTTACGAGCAGTACTTC. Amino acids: CASSEGQAGGPPYEQYF.

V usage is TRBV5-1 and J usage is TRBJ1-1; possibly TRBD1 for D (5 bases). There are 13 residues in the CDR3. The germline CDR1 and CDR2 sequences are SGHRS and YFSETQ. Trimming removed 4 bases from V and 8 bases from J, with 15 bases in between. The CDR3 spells CASSRGRRREAFF. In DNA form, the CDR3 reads TGCGCCAGCAGCCGGGGACGGCGTCGAGAAGCTTTCTTT.

Here the CDR3 DNA reads TGCAGTGCTTCACCGAGACTAGCGGGGGACTCTAGCACAGATACGCAGTATTTT. Its protein is CSASPRLAGDSSTDTQYF. The chain recombines TRBV20-1 with TRBJ2-3; 12 nucleotides match TRBD2. The CDR3 runs to 18 residues. Trimming removed 5 bases from V and 0 bases from J; junction bases left unmatched: 12. Germline-derived CDR1 and CDR2 are DFQATT and SNEGSKA (reference sequence).